Listed below are T cell receptor beta chains from one sample, sequenced in a study of blood T cell repertoires in COVID-19. The repertoire was sequenced with immunoSEQ multiplex PCR; TCRdb's copy has only in-frame clones and lacks some. The data contain a few hundred thousand clones, less than 90% of them singletons. The sample taken for sequencing was peripheral blood. These receptor sequences come from a man aged 55 to 70 with acute or convalescent COVID-19. Both conserved end residues are part of each CDR3.

TRBJ2-7 TRBV6-5 CASSPSGQVIYEQYF
TRBJ1-2 TRBV14 CASSQGTGRIYGYTF
TRBJ2-3 TRBV15 CATSRAPLDRETDTQYF
TRBJ1-4 TRBV5-1 CASSLIGTGNEKLFF
TRBJ1-1 TRBV27 CASSFGQHNTEAFF
TRBJ1-1 TRBV25-1 CASRAKTGTENTEAFF
TRBJ2-1 TRBV7-3 CASSQGVRPSGDNEQFF
TRBJ2-1 TRBV7-3 CASSRGRNEQFF
TRBJ1-4 TRBV10-2 CASSEDEGSGEKLFF
TRBJ2-7 TRBV5-5 CASSVQGSRSHEQYF
TRBJ2-1 TRBV24-1 CATSGSGAPYNEQFF
TRBJ1-1 TRBV7-9 CASSPQGGAYTEAFF
TRBJ2-3 TRBV9 CASSATGTSTDTQYF
TRBJ2-7 TRBV5-6 CASSLGLAASYEQYF
TRBJ2-7 TRBV27 CASSLLGGGADEQYF
TRBJ2-2 TRBV4-3 CASSQDINTGELFF
TRBJ2-1 TRBV6-4 CASRPGASGSSYNEQFF
TRBJ2-7 TRBV7-8 CASSFPRLETETYEQYF
TRBJ1-5 TRBV19 CASSIARRDSNSNQPQHF
TRBJ2-1 TRBV29-1 CSGKGGDEQFF
TRBJ1-1 TRBV6-5 CATLRDARAFF
TRBJ2-2 TRBV7-2 CASSLLGDTGELFF
TRBJ2-7 TRBV11-3 CASSQGLEGSEQYF